The sequence of this TCR beta chain was determined in a study of PD-1 blockade in classical Hodgkin lymphoma. Overall study: Nivolumab dosed at 3 mg/kg went to patients intravenously every 2 weeks. Regarding the study as a whole: Baseline diversity resembling that of newly diagnosed patients was seen in complete responders. Researchers reported that CD4+ TCR diversity, though not CD8+, rose significantly by C4D1.

A remark on this clone: Its antigen is undetermined.

Autologous stem cell transplantation was followed by relapse in every patient, and brentuximab vedotin exposure varied. The CDR3 is 15 residues long. Germline CDR1 is SEHNR and CDR2 is FQNEAQ (reference sequence). The junction had 5 bases not matched to a gene; V was cut back by 2 bases and J by 6 bases. Measured with immunoSEQ multiplex PCR; TCRdb has only the in-frame clones, and not every one. The table has 80,000 to 100,000 clones, roughly 90% seen once. This TCR was recovered from a human donor with classical Hodgkin lymphoma. The chain links TRBV7-9 to TRBJ1-4, with 8 bases aligning to TRBD1. Sequencing was performed on peripheral blood mononuclear cells (PBMCs), taken at baseline. The CDR3 sequence is CASSLTGQGHEKLFF. In nucleotides, the CDR3 is TGTGCCAGCAGCTTAACTGGACAGGGCCATGAAAAACTGTTTTTT.